This T cell receptor beta chain stems from a study of T cell responses to AZD1222 COVID-19 vaccine. General observations from the study: At 160-218 and 743-854, vaccine-associated CD4 TCRs were dominant, and they spanned spike. Two AZD1222 administrations were followed by greater Spike-specific TCR breadth and depth. No day 14 peak samples; only post-peak repertoires were characterized.

This CDR3 has 15 residues. The germline V gene has CDR1 SGHAT and CDR2 FQDESV (reference sequence). The trim removed 3 bases at V and 6 bases at J, leaving 10 bases unmatched. Regarding this clone: Antigen: not known.

Clones were read by immunoSEQ multiplex PCR, and TCRdb kept only the in-frame ones, dropping some. This table holds some 100,000 clones, roughly 87% found once. The clonotype originates from an adult in good health. The chain has TRBV11-1 and TRBJ2-7; TRBD1 matches 8 bases. Sequences were derived from peripheral blood, sampled on day 0 of AZD1222 vaccination. Here the CDR3 reads CASSLLPQGAGEQYF. The CDR3 region has the DNA TGTGCCAGCAGCTTGCTCCCCCAGGGGGCGGGCGAGCAGTACTTC.